One sample yielded the 20 T cell receptor beta chains listed below, sequenced in a study of OX40 agonist ivuxolimab in advanced cancers. Sequenced by immunoSEQ multiplex PCR; TCRdb stores in-frame clones only, minus some. The sample yields 100,000 or so clones, 88% seen once. The sequencing used CD4+ or CD8+ T cells sorted from blood, collected in a trial of the OX40 agonist ivuxolimab. These receptors all stem from an adult with an advanced solid tumor such as melanoma, head and neck, liver or kidney cancer.

The gene calls are TRBV6-1 and TRBJ1-5; 9 bases fit TRBD1. The CDR3 contains 15 residues. Germline CDR1 reads MNHNS; CDR2 reads SASEGT. Trimming took 10 bases from V and 7 from J; bases not matched to a gene: 14. DNA of the CDR3: TGTGCCATCTCCTGGGACAGGGAGGGGGTACAGCCCCAGCATTTT. Residues: CAISWDREGVQPQHF.

The J gene is TRBJ1-2, the V gene TRBV7-9, with 7 bases matching TRBD1. The V segment lost 1 base and the J segment 7 bases; nucleotides outside the gene matches: 3. Per the germline V gene, CDR1 is SEHNR and CDR2 is FQNEAQ (reference sequence). The CDR3 has 13 amino acids. The CDR3 region is CASSLEGAGGYTF. CDR3 bases: TGTGCCAGCAGCTTAGAGGGGGCCGGTGGCTACACCTTC.

This chain joins TRBV2 and TRBJ1-5; perhaps TRBD1 as D (5 bases). The CDR3 extends over 15 amino acids. Trimming left V 4 bases short and J 1 base short, with 11 bases between. Germline V gives CDR1 SNHLY, CDR2 FYNNEI. This CDR3 reads CASSVEWGSNQPQHF. CDR3 nucleotides: TGTGCCAGCAGTGTGGAGTGGGGGAGCAATCAGCCCCAGCATTTT.

The V gene is TRBV9, the J gene TRBJ2-1; D not resolved. The germline gives CDR1 SGDLS, CDR2 YYNGEE. The length of the CDR3 is 11 residues. Trimming pared 0 bases from V and 10 bases from J, leaving 5 bases between. CDR3 in DNA: TGTGCCAGCAGCGTAGGGTCCGAGCAGTTCTTC. Translated: CASSVGSEQFF.

The chain couples TRBV11-1 to TRBJ2-2, with D unresolved. The length of the CDR3 is 14 residues. The germline V gene has CDR1 SGHAT and CDR2 FQDESV (reference sequence). Here the CDR3 reads CASQAARHTGELFF. The CDR3 region has the DNA TGTGCTTCGCAGGCGGCGCGACACACCGGGGAGCTGTTTTTT. The full variable domain, its missing parts supplied by reference TRBV11-1 and TRBJ2-2, is EAEVAQSPRYKITEKSQAVAFWCDPISGHATLYWYRQILGQGPELLVQFQDESVVDDSQLPKDRFSAERLKGVDSTLKIQPAELGDSAMYLCASQAARHTGELFFGEGSRLTVL.

This clone was observed once. CDR3 loop: CASSQYSGANVLTF. The CDR3 nucleotides read TGCGCCAGCAGCCAATACTCTGGGGCCAACGTCCTGACTTTC. The gene calls are TRBV4-3 and TRBJ2-6; no firm D call. The length of the CDR3 is 14 residues. Germline V lookup: CDR1 LGHNA, CDR2 YSLEER. V was cut by 2 bases and J by 0 bases, with 2 bases left in between.

The chain has TRBV9 and TRBJ2-3; 11 bases are shared with TRBD2. The CDR3 is 18 amino acids. The trim removed 0 bases at V and 4 bases at J, leaving 10 bases unmatched. The germline V gene has CDR1 SGDLS and CDR2 YYNGEE. CDR3: CASSVEASGRRAADTQYF. CDR3 DNA sequence: TGTGCCAGCAGCGTAGAAGCTAGCGGGAGGAGGGCCGCAGATACGCAGTATTTT.

The chain uses TRBV27 and TRBJ1-2; tentatively, D is TRBD1 (5 bases). The CDR3 consists of 12 residues. From germline, CDR1 is MNHEY and CDR2 SMNVEV (reference sequence). V was pared by 6 bases and J by 4 bases, with 9 bases between. The CDR3 loop is CASRTASYGYTF. In DNA form, the CDR3 reads TGTGCCAGCAGGACAGCGAGCTATGGCTACACCTTC.

This chain uses TRBV7-2 with TRBJ1-6; D is unresolved. The germline V and J ends were trimmed by 4 bases and 10 bases, with 14 bases remaining between them. The CDR3 has 14 amino acids. Germline CDR1 and CDR2: SGHTA and FQGNSA. In DNA form, the CDR3 reads TGTGCCAGCAGCTCGACCCATCATGGCTCACCCCTCCACTTT. This sequence encodes CASSSTHHGSPLHF.

The chain links TRBV30 to TRBJ2-1, with 9 nucleotides matching TRBD2. In germline, CDR1 is GTSNPN, CDR2 SVGIG (reference sequence). V dropped 1 base and J dropped 6; count of bases not matched to a gene: 7. The CDR3 runs 15 residues. CDR3 sequence: CAWSDGLAPGNEQFF. Written as DNA, the CDR3 is TGTGCCTGGAGTGACGGACTAGCGCCGGGCAATGAGCAGTTCTTC. Filled out from reference TRBV30 and TRBJ2-1, the complete variable domain reads SQTIHQWPATLVQPVGSPLSLECTVEGTSNPNLYWYRQAAGRGLQLLFYSVGIGQISSEVPQNLSASRPQDRQFILSSKKLLLSDSGFYLCAWSDGLAPGNEQFFGPGTRLTVL.

The genes are TRBV6-1 and TRBJ1-2; D gene uncertain. V was clipped by 0 bases and J by 7 bases, with 18 bases between them. The CDR3 extends over 16 amino acids. Germline V gives CDR1 MNHNS, CDR2 SASEGT. The CDR3 is CASSEAPFPASGGYTF. In DNA, the CDR3 is TGTGCCAGCAGTGAAGCTCCTTTCCCTGCGTCGGGTGGCTACACCTTC.

The V and J genes are TRBV10-3 and TRBJ1-1, with D perhaps matching TRBD1 (5 bases). Trimming cost V 3 bases and J 5 bases, with 13 bases left between them. The CDR3 is made up of 14 amino acids. Germline V lookup: CDR1 ENHRY, CDR2 SYGVKD. The CDR3 protein is CAISDLGGETEAFF. In nucleotides, the CDR3 is TGTGCCATCAGTGACTTGGGAGGGGAAACTGAAGCTTTCTTT.

The chain links TRBV30 to TRBJ2-3; 9 bases line up with TRBD2. This CDR3 has 15 residues. Trimming cost V 1 base and J 5 bases; bases outside gene matches: 7. CDR1 and CDR2 (germline): GTSNPN, SVGIG (reference sequence). In DNA, the CDR3 is TGTGCCTGGAGTGCGACTAGCGGAGTTAAAGATACGCAGTATTTT. Its translation: CAWSATSGVKDTQYF. Based on the CDR3 plus reference TRBV30 and TRBJ2-3, the full variable domain is SQTIHQWPATLVQPVGSPLSLECTVEGTSNPNLYWYRQAAGRGLQLLFYSVGIGQISSEVPQNLSASRPQDRQFILSSKKLLLSDSGFYLCAWSATSGVKDTQYFGPGTRLTVL.

The chain uses TRBV6-5 and TRBJ2-7; TRBD2 matches 12 bases. The CDR3 is 15 amino acids. With 5 bases clipped from V and 0 bases from J, the junction kept 2 bases outside the gene matches. Germline-derived CDR1 and CDR2 are MNHEY and SVGAGI. The CDR3 nucleotides read TGTGCCAGCAGTCCGACTAGCGGGAGCTCCTACGAGCAGTACGTC. Its protein product is CASSPTSGSSYEQYV.

The chain employs TRBV30 and TRBJ2-1; no reliable D call. The CDR3 loop spans 12 amino acids. The germline gives CDR1 GTSNPN, CDR2 SVGIG (reference sequence). V lost 5 bases, J lost 8 bases, and 13 bases lay in between. The CDR3 is CAWGISHDEQFF. The CDR3 DNA reads as TGTGCCTGGGGGATATCCCACGATGAGCAGTTCTTC.

V is TRBV7-3 and J is TRBJ2-1, with 11 bases lining up with TRBD2. V lost 6 bases and J lost 5; bases outside the gene matches: 3. This CDR3 contains 14 residues. Germline assignment: CDR1 SGHTA and CDR2 FQGTGA. CDR3 in DNA: TGTGCCAGCAGGGGGACTAGCGGCCACAATGAGCAGTTCTTC. Its translation: CASRGTSGHNEQFF.

The V and J genes are TRBV7-8 and TRBJ2-7; D might be TRBD2 (6 bases). V gave up 0 bases and J gave up 2 bases, with 11 bases separating them. The CDR3 is 15 residues long. Looked up from germline, CDR1 is SGHVS and CDR2 is FQNEAQ. The CDR3 sequence: CASSLASGSTYEQYV. The CDR3 nucleotides are TGTGCCAGCAGCTTAGCGTCCGGGAGTACCTACGAGCAGTACGTC.

The rearrangement joins TRBV19 to TRBJ1-5; D not certain. Germline V gene data show CDR1 as LNHDA and CDR2 as SQIVND (reference sequence). The CDR3 sequence is 14 residues long. Deletions cut 8 bases from V and 2 bases from J, with 13 bases between. The CDR3 DNA sequence: TGTGCCAGTTGGACGGGTGGCGGCAATCAGCCCCAGCATTTT. Amino acid sequence: CASWTGGGNQPQHF. The variable domain in full, completed from reference TRBV19 and TRBJ1-5, reads DGGITQSPKYLFRKEGQNVTLSCEQNLNHDAMYWYRQDPGQGLRLIYYSQIVNDFQKGDIAEGYSVSREKKESFPLTVTSAQKNPTAFYLCASWTGGGNQPQHFGDGTRLSIL.

The V call is TRBV29-1, the J call TRBJ1-2, with D perhaps matching TRBD1 (5 bases). Germline-derived CDR1 and CDR2 are SQVTM and ANQGSEA. The CDR3 consists of 12 residues. Trimming shortened V by 7 bases and J by 3 bases, and 12 bases separated the two germline ends. CDR3 residues: CSADQGDYGYTF. The CDR3 DNA sequence: TGCAGCGCGGATCAGGGAGACTATGGCTACACCTTC.

CDR3 sequence: CASREQTATDTQYF. The CDR3 region has the DNA TGTGCCAGCAGAGAACAGACAGCCACAGATACGCAGTATTTT. The rearrangement uses TRBV2 and TRBJ2-3; TRBD1 is a possible D gene (5 bases). Germline V lookup: CDR1 SNHLY, CDR2 FYNNEI. The CDR3 contains 14 residues. Trimming left V 6 bases short and J 2 bases short, with 12 bases between.